Presented here are 6 T cell receptor beta chains from one specimen sequenced in a study of shared clonotypes between healthy human individuals. TCRdb's table, derived via immunoSEQ multiplex PCR, lists solely in-frame clones and lacks some. This table holds about 560,000 clones, around 76% found once. The sequenced sample consisted of PBMCs. These receptors originate from a woman aged 40 to 50 in good health. Some clones in this sample may be carry-over from other donors' samples.

This sequence joins TRBV27 and TRBJ2-5; 7 nucleotides agree with TRBD1. Trimming took 7 bases from V and 5 from J; bases not matched to a gene: 7. CDR3 size: 13 residues. Per the germline V gene, CDR1 is MNHEY and CDR2 is SMNVEV (reference sequence). The CDR3 bases are TGTGCCAGCAAGGGGGCTGGGTGGGAGACCCAGTACTTC. Translation gives CASKGAGWETQYF.

The chain uses TRBV7-6 and TRBJ2-7; 12 bases map to TRBD2. Losses at the gene ends were 5 bases for V and 1 base for J; bases not matched to a gene: 3. CDR1 SGHVS and CDR2 FNYEAQ come from the germline V gene. The CDR3 contains 15 residues. The CDR3 DNA reads as TGTGCCAGCAGCCTCCTAGCGGGGGGGTCCTACGAGCAGTACTTC. It is translated as CASSLLAGGSYEQYF.

The V gene is TRBV18, the J gene TRBJ2-3, with 14 bases identical to TRBD2. The J segment lost 4 bases and the V segment lost 8 bases, leaving 11 bases of the junction unmatched. From germline, CDR1 is KGHSH and CDR2 LQKENI. The CDR3 is made up of 17 amino acids. The CDR3 coding sequence is TGTGCCAGCACCAGGAGGACTAGCGGGAGGTCGGCAGATACGCAGTATTTT. Its protein is CASTRRTSGRSADTQYF. Complete variable domain (other parts from reference TRBV18 and TRBJ2-3): NAGVMQNPRHLVRRRGQEARLRCSPMKGHSHVYWYRQLPEEGLKFMVYLQKENIIDESGMPKERFSAEFPKEGPSILRIQQVVRGDSAAYFCASTRRTSGRSADTQYFGPGTRLTVL.

This clone was recorded only once. The rearrangement links TRBV7-9 to TRBJ1-4, with a tentative D call TRBD1 (5 bases). The ends were cut back, 3 bases at V and 3 bases at J, with 14 bases in the middle. CDR3 size: 16 residues. The germline gives CDR1 SEHNR, CDR2 FQNEAQ (reference sequence). The CDR3 spells CASSFVTGVPNEKLFF. The DNA for the CDR3 is TGTGCCAGCAGCTTTGTAACGGGGGTCCCTAATGAAAAACTGTTTTTT.

The chain couples TRBV30 to TRBJ1-1; D gene uncertain. The CDR3 is made up of 12 amino acids. Trimming took 6 bases from V and 5 from J, leaving 13 bases between them. Per germline, CDR1 GTSNPN and CDR2 SVGIG (reference sequence). Here the CDR3 DNA reads TGTGCCTGCACCCGATATATAACTGAAGCTTTCTTT. Encoded protein: CACTRYITEAFF. Full variable domain (remainder filled in from reference TRBV30 and TRBJ1-1): SQTIHQWPATLVQPVGSPLSLECTVEGTSNPNLYWYRQAAGRGLQLLFYSVGIGQISSEVPQNLSASRPQDRQFILSSKKLLLSDSGFYLCACTRYITEAFFGQGTRLTVV.

This rearrangement joins TRBV2 to TRBJ2-7; D possibly corresponds to TRBD2 (6 bases). CDR3 size: 16 residues. Trimming cost V 0 bases and J 0 bases, with 12 bases left between them. The V gene's germline CDR1 is SNHLY and CDR2 FYNNEI. The CDR3 protein is CASSEARLGGSYEQYF. The CDR3 DNA reads as TGTGCCAGCAGTGAAGCACGATTGGGGGGCTCCTACGAGCAGTACTTC.